These 32 T cell receptor beta chains came from one sample sequenced in a study of cytomegalovirus exposure and HLA in healthy donors. Both 60 Vbeta primers and 13 Jbeta primers went into the PCR. The repertoire was sequenced with immunoSEQ multiplex PCR; TCRdb's copy has only in-frame clones and lacks some. The sample holds 180,000 or so clones, 82% seen once. The source material was PBMCs. These receptors all stem from a woman aged 50 to 65 in good health and CMV-seropositive.

V usage is TRBV29-1 and J usage is TRBJ2-7; no clear D gene. V shed 0 bases and J shed 4 bases, with 4 bases lying between them. CDR3 length: 11 residues. Germline CDR1 SQVTM, CDR2 ANQGSEA. CDR3 loop: CSVEDLYEQYF. The CDR3, as DNA: TGCAGCGTTGAAGATCTTTACGAGCAGTACTTC.

The chain joins TRBV4-1 to TRBJ2-7, with TRBD2 identical over 15 bases. This CDR3 comprises 17 residues. The J segment lost 2 bases and the V segment lost 1 base, leaving 3 bases of the junction unmatched. The germline V gene encodes CDR1 MGHRA and CDR2 YSYEKL. CDR3 sequence: CASSQGTSGGATYEQYF. The DNA for the CDR3 is TGCGCCAGCAGCCAAGGGACTAGCGGGGGGGCGACCTACGAGCAGTACTTC.

The genes are TRBV11-2 and TRBJ2-3; TRBD2 aligns across 12 bases. Germline V gene lookup returns CDR1 SGHAT and CDR2 FQNNGV. Unmatched junction bases numbered 5, after V lost 6 bases and J lost 7 bases. CDR3 length: 14 residues. CDR3 nucleotide sequence: TGTGCCAGCAGTCTAGCGGGGGGGCCTTATACGCAGTATTTT. Amino acids: CASSLAGGPYTQYF.

In this sample, this clone turned up a few times. This chain connects TRBV10-1 to TRBJ1-1; 9 positions agree with TRBD1. V was pared by 1 base and J by 6 bases, with 6 bases of the junction left unmatched. This CDR3 has 15 residues. The germline V gene encodes CDR1 WNHNN and CDR2 SYGVQD (reference sequence). This CDR3 reads CASSELQGARAEAFF. DNA of the CDR3: TGCGCCAGCAGTGAGTTACAGGGGGCTCGGGCTGAAGCTTTCTTT.

The chain employs TRBV27 and TRBJ2-7, with D tentatively TRBD2 (5 bases). The CDR3 has 15 residues. Trimming pared 4 bases from V and 4 bases from J, leaving 17 bases between. CDR1 is MNHEY, CDR2 SMNVEV, per germline (reference sequence). The CDR3: CASSWASPIGYEQYF. The CDR3 DNA is TGTGCCAGCAGTTGGGCTAGCCCAATAGGGTACGAGCAGTACTTC.

J is TRBJ2-7 and V is TRBV11-2; TRBD2 is a possible D gene (5 bases). The germline V and J ends were trimmed by 1 base and 4 bases, with 14 bases remaining between them. The CDR3 loop spans 15 amino acids. Germline V CDR1 and CDR2: SGHAT, FQNNGV. The DNA of the CDR3 is TGTGCCAGCAGCTTAGCGGGGTCAGGTCCGTACGAGCAGTACTTC. Encoded protein: CASSLAGSGPYEQYF.

This clone was counted a few times. CDR3 sequence reads: CASSLRGPPREQYF. DNA for the CDR3: TGTGCCAGCAGCCTCAGGGGCCCTCCTCGGGAGCAGTACTTC. The chain joins TRBV6-5 to TRBJ2-7, with D possibly matching TRBD1 (6 bases). Germline CDR1 is MNHEY and CDR2 is SVGAGI. This CDR3 contains 14 residues. V lost 6 bases and J 7 bases, leaving 19 bases between the germline ends.

The chain couples TRBV6-6 to TRBJ2-7; TRBD2 aligns across 8 bases. V lost 3 bases and J lost 6; bases outside the gene matches: 4. Germline V gene data show CDR1 as MNHNY and CDR2 as SVGAGI (reference sequence). The CDR3 is 13 amino acids. CDR3 DNA sequence: TGTGCCAGCAGTTATGGCCTAGCGGGCGAGCAGTACTTC. Translation gives CASSYGLAGEQYF.

The chain is built from TRBV2 and TRBJ2-7; 9 bases are a match to TRBD1. The CDR3 has 14 residues. The junction had 4 bases not matched to a gene; V was cut back by 5 bases and J by 2 bases. Germline lookup yields CDR1 SNHLY and CDR2 FYNNEI. CDR3 bases: TGTGCCAGCAGTAACAGACAGGGGGCCTACGAGCAGTACTTC. This sequence encodes CASSNRQGAYEQYF.

This chain uses TRBV29-1 with TRBJ2-5; possible D gene TRBD1, 6 bases. The V gene lost 7 bases and the J gene lost 2 bases, with 11 bases spanning the gap. This CDR3 has 12 amino acids. CDR1 and CDR2 from the germline V gene are SQVTM and ANQGSEA. CDR3 loop: CSARTAQETQYF. CDR3 bases: TGCAGCGCTCGGACAGCTCAAGAGACCCAGTACTTC.

V gene TRBV11-2 combines with J gene TRBJ2-3; 8 bases agree with TRBD2. The CDR3 has 17 amino acids. V lost 5 bases, J lost 3 bases, and 13 bases stayed unmatched. CDR1 and CDR2 (germline): SGHAT, FQNNGV. CDR3 coding DNA: TGTGCCAGCAGCCTCTCCAGGAGCGGGGGAGGTACAGATACGCAGTATTTT. Translation gives CASSLSRSGGGTDTQYF.

J is TRBJ1-6 and V is TRBV6-5, with D possibly TRBD1 on 6 matching bases. Germline V gene lookup returns CDR1 MNHEY and CDR2 SVGAGI. V was clipped by 6 bases and J by 0 bases, with 6 bases between them. The CDR3 is 14 amino acids. Here the CDR3 DNA reads TGTGCCAGCAGAGGGGGCTCCTATAATTCACCCCTCCACTTT. Encoded protein: CASRGGSYNSPLHF.

The chain links TRBV6-5 to TRBJ2-1; D is perhaps TRBD1 (6 bases). V lost 5 bases and J 5 bases, leaving 16 bases between the germline ends. This CDR3 has 15 amino acids. Germline values: CDR1 MNHEY, CDR2 SVGAGI. Here the CDR3 DNA reads TGTGCCAGCAGTCCACTTGGACAGCTCCACAATGAGCAGTTCTTC. Translating gives CASSPLGQLHNEQFF.

V gene TRBV28 combines with J gene TRBJ1-5; TRBD1 is a possible D gene (5 bases). CDR3 length equals 12 residues. V was shortened by 8 bases and J by 8 bases, with 13 bases between the two germline ends. The germline gives CDR1 MDHEN, CDR2 SYDVKM. The CDR3 here is CASAGQPEPQHF. The CDR3 DNA follows: TGTGCCAGCGCAGGGCAGCCAGAGCCCCAGCATTTT.

This clone was seen only a few times. Here the CDR3 reads CASGWGGAGDYEQYF. The CDR3 DNA follows: TGTGCCAGCGGCTGGGGGGGGGCCGGGGACTACGAGCAGTACTTC. V usage is TRBV28 and J usage is TRBJ2-7; possibly TRBD2 for D (7 bases). Germline lookup yields CDR1 MDHEN and CDR2 SYDVKM. V was trimmed by 8 bases and J by 3 bases, leaving 20 bases between them. This CDR3 contains 15 residues.

V is TRBV7-3 and J is TRBJ1-5; 9 nucleotides agree with TRBD1. V lost 11 bases and J lost 0; bases outside the gene matches: 11. The CDR3 extends over 16 amino acids. Looked up from germline, CDR1 is SGHTA and CDR2 is FQGTGA. The CDR3 protein is CACLQGAPYSNQPQHF. The CDR3 coding sequence is TGTGCCTGTCTACAGGGGGCACCCTATAGCAATCAGCCCCAGCATTTT.

The chain carries TRBV2 and TRBJ1-1; 7 bases match TRBD1. This CDR3 spans 13 amino acids. Looked up from germline, CDR1 is SNHLY and CDR2 is FYNNEI. V trimming: 6 bases; J trimming: 3 bases; junction bases outside the gene matches: 4. The CDR3 coding sequence is TGTGCCAGCAGAGGGGACAGTCACACTGAAGCTTTCTTT. It specifies CASRGDSHTEAFF.

The V call is TRBV5-4, the J call TRBJ2-2, with TRBD2 matching 14 bases. The CDR3 loop spans 17 amino acids. Trimming at V came to 4 bases and at J to 7 bases, leaving 9 bases not matched to a gene. Germline loops: CDR1 SGHNT, CDR2 YYREEE (reference sequence). The CDR3 region is CASSPGLAGAQLGELFF. The CDR3 DNA follows: TGTGCCAGCAGCCCGGGACTAGCGGGGGCCCAGCTCGGGGAGCTGTTTTTT.

A few counts support this clone. The V gene is TRBV28, the J gene TRBJ1-3; D uncertain. V was trimmed by 3 bases and J by 0 bases, leaving 6 bases between them. CDR1 is MDHEN, CDR2 SYDVKM, per germline. The CDR3 consists of 14 residues. CDR3 region: CASSLPSSGNTIYF. CDR3 DNA sequence: TGTGCCAGCAGTTTGCCTAGCTCTGGAAACACCATATATTTT.

This clone turned up a few times. The V and J genes are TRBV4-3 and TRBJ1-4; TRBD1 matches at 7 bases. Germline values: CDR1 LGHNA, CDR2 YSLEER. Trimming took 2 bases from V and 8 from J; bases not matched to a gene: 2. This CDR3 has 13 residues. The CDR3 nucleotides read TGCGCCAGCAGCCAAAACAGGGGCGAAAAACTGTTTTTT. This codes for CASSQNRGEKLFF.

Regarding this clone: At one end the junction does not follow the germline gene, possibly because of a read error. The same CDR3 can be traced to other DNA sequences in this sample. The chain uses TRBV6-5 and TRBJ1-6; 8 positions agree with TRBD1. The CDR3 covers 12 residues. Germline V lookup: CDR1 MNHEY, CDR2 SVGAGI. The CDR3 spells CATRTGMSPLHF. CDR3 coding DNA: TGTGCCACGAGGACAGGGATGTCACCCCTTCACTTT.

Points on this clone: One junction end disagrees with the germline gene, perhaps due to a read error. This CDR3 reads CASRATGSGANGLTF. CDR3 bases: TGTGCCAGCAGAGCGACAGGCTCTGGGGCCAACGGCCTGACTTTC. V usage is TRBV28 and J usage is TRBJ2-6, with D maybe TRBD1 (6 bases). The CDR3 is made up of 15 amino acids. CDR1 and CDR2 from the germline V gene are MDHEN and SYDVKM.

The chain is built from TRBV5-1 and TRBJ1-1; no clear D gene. The germline V and J ends were trimmed by 0 bases and 4 bases, with 19 bases remaining between them. The CDR3 consists of 17 residues. Germline CDR1 reads SGHRS; CDR2 reads YFSETQ. CDR3 sequence reads: CASSLGRSGPGGTEAFF. The CDR3 DNA sequence: TGCGCCAGCAGCTTGGGGCGAAGCGGGCCGGGCGGCACTGAAGCTTTCTTT.

This chain uses TRBV2 with TRBJ2-2; TRBD2 matches at 13 bases. Per the germline V gene, CDR1 is SNHLY and CDR2 is FYNNEI. This CDR3 contains 18 residues. V lost 5 bases and J lost 4; bases outside the gene matches: 10. As DNA, the CDR3 is TGTGCCAGCAGTCCAGGACTAGCGGGAGCCCCGGGCACCGGGGAGCTGTTTTTT. Residues: CASSPGLAGAPGTGELFF.

The chain carries TRBV27 and TRBJ2-3, with D unresolved. Germline V lookup: CDR1 MNHEY, CDR2 SMNVEV (reference sequence). There are 14 residues in the CDR3. Trimming shortened V by 6 bases and J by 6 bases, and 16 bases separated the two germline ends. CDR3 DNA: TGTGCCAGCAGCCTAATGTCTGGAGCGGATACGCAGTATTTT. This codes for CASSLMSGADTQYF.

This chain links TRBV6-8 with TRBJ2-6; 15 bases line up with TRBD2. CDR3 length: 19 amino acids. The V gene end was trimmed by 7 bases and the J gene end by 1 base; junction bases not matched to a gene: 8. CDR1 and CDR2 (germline): MNHGY, SAAAGT. The CDR3, as DNA: TGTGCCAGCAATTCCGGGACTAGCGGGAGGTCTTCTGGGGCCAACGTCCTGACTTTC. Translation: CASNSGTSGRSSGANVLTF.

The genes are TRBV28 and TRBJ1-2; 8 bases are a match to TRBD1. The germline V gene encodes CDR1 MDHEN and CDR2 SYDVKM. The CDR3 runs to 15 residues. The J segment lost 8 bases and the V segment lost 5 bases, leaving 13 bases of the junction unmatched. The CDR3 DNA is TGTGCCAGCAGTGCCCTTCCAGGGGGCAGAGACGGCTACACCTTC. Its protein is CASSALPGGRDGYTF.

The chain employs TRBV4-1 and TRBJ2-2, with 7 bases aligning to TRBD2. V was pared by 1 base and J by 6 bases, with 5 bases of the junction left unmatched. The CDR3 is 15 residues long. Germline V gene sequence: CDR1 MGHRA, CDR2 YSYEKL. The CDR3 is CASSQVLAGAGELFF. CDR3 nucleotides: TGCGCCAGCAGCCAAGTATTGGCGGGAGCCGGGGAGCTGTTTTTT.

The chain couples TRBV4-1 to TRBJ2-4; no firm D call. The length of the CDR3 is 15 residues. Germline V gives CDR1 MGHRA, CDR2 YSYEKL. V was clipped by 2 bases and J by 0 bases, with 8 bases between them. The CDR3 coding sequence is TGCGCCAGCAGCCAATTGCAGTTAGCCAAAAACATTCAGTACTTC. Translated, it gives CASSQLQLAKNIQYF.

V is TRBV11-2 and J is TRBJ2-5; 9 nucleotides match TRBD2. Matching the DNA end better, TRBJ2-7 makes the J call doubtful. The CDR3 runs 15 residues. From germline, CDR1 is SGHAT and CDR2 FQNNGV. The CDR3 bases are TGTGCCAGCAGCCCCCTAGCGGGACCATCCTACGAGCAGTACTTC. It encodes CASSPLAGPSYEQYF.

The V call is TRBV11-2, the J call TRBJ2-7; 7 nucleotides match TRBD2. The germline gives CDR1 SGHAT, CDR2 FQNNGV. With 5 bases clipped from V and 4 bases from J, the junction kept 8 bases outside the gene matches. This CDR3 has 14 residues. CDR3 sequence: CASSPSGGSYEQYF. DNA of the CDR3: TGTGCCAGCAGCCCAAGTGGCGGGAGTTACGAGCAGTACTTC.

V is TRBV4-3 and J is TRBJ1-6; 7 bases fit TRBD1. CDR1 and CDR2 (germline): LGHNA, YSLEER. J gave up 6 bases and V 1 base, and 6 bases lay outside the gene matches. The CDR3 is 16 amino acids. CDR3 region: CASSQAPGQSNSPLHF. CDR3 coding DNA: TGCGCCAGCAGCCAAGCTCCGGGACAGTCTAATTCACCCCTCCACTTT.